Listed below are T cell receptor beta chains from one sample, sequenced in a study of response to subunit inactivated influenza vaccine. TCRdb processed the RT-PCR reads anew with MiXCR; each CDR3 protein has one entry. This sample has approximately 700,000 distinct CDR3 sequences; roughly 14% occur once, and the top ten carry roughly 6.4%. The sample was PBMCs from blood, taken less than 15 days before vaccination. These receptors all come from a man aged 50 or older who received an inactivated influenza vaccine. Each CDR3 is given with its conserved first and last residue. A D gene is named only where the DNA matches it firmly. Clone size, where shown, is once, few, many, or a class for clones that have expanded.

v_call: TRBV27
clone_size: few
d_call: NA
j_call: TRBJ1-5
cdr3_nt: TGTGCCAGCAGTTTATCGTCACAGCTCAATCAGCCCCAGCATTTT
cdr3_aa: CASSLSSQLNQPQHF

v_call: TRBV30
clone_size: NA
d_call: NA
j_call: TRBJ1-4
cdr3_nt: TGTGCCTGGAGTGGAAGCGACAGGGAAAAACTGTTTTTT
cdr3_aa: CAWSGSDREKLFF

v_call: TRBV5-1
clone_size: NA
d_call: TRBD2
j_call: TRBJ2-1
cdr3_nt: TGCGCCAGCAGCTTATCAACGGGAGGCCTCAATGAGCAGTTCTTC
cdr3_aa: CASSLSTGGLNEQFF

v_call: TRBV28
clone_size: NA
d_call: NA
j_call: TRBJ1-4
cdr3_nt: TGTGCCAGCAGTTTATTCGGGACGGCGGTGAATGAAAAACTGTTTTTT
cdr3_aa: CASSLFGTAVNEKLFF

v_call: TRBV5-1
clone_size: NA
d_call: TRBD2
j_call: TRBJ2-3
cdr3_nt: TGCGCCAGCAGCTTGGCCGCGGGGGGGCTGGGCACAGATACGCAGTATTTT
cdr3_aa: CASSLAAGGLGTDTQYF

v_call: TRBV29-1
clone_size: NA
d_call: TRBD1
j_call: TRBJ2-2
cdr3_nt: TGCAGCGTTGATCCCGGGACAGGGCCCGGGGAGCTGTTTTTT
cdr3_aa: CSVDPGTGPGELFF

v_call: TRBV11-1
clone_size: NA
d_call: NA
j_call: TRBJ2-3
cdr3_nt: TGTGCCAGCAGCGCCCCTCCGGGACTCCGATACAGCACAGATACGCAGTATTTT
cdr3_aa: CASSAPPGLRYSTDTQYF

v_call: TRBV9
clone_size: few
d_call: NA
j_call: TRBJ2-5
cdr3_nt: TGTGCCAGCAGCGTAGGGTTAGCGAGAGACGAGACCCAGTACTTC
cdr3_aa: CASSVGLARDETQYF

v_call: TRBV15
clone_size: NA
d_call: NA
j_call: TRBJ2-5
cdr3_nt: TGTGCCACCAGCGTGGGGTCAGAGACCCAGTACTTC
cdr3_aa: CATSVGSETQYF

v_call: TRBV27
clone_size: NA
d_call: NA
j_call: TRBJ1-6
cdr3_nt: TGTGCCAGCAGACCTGGGACTGGGAGCTCCTATAATTCACCCCTCCACTTT
cdr3_aa: CASRPGTGSSYNSPLHF

v_call: TRBV6-5
clone_size: few
d_call: NA
j_call: TRBJ2-3
cdr3_nt: TGTGCCAGCAGTTACTCCGGAGGGCCCTCAGATACGCAGTATTTT
cdr3_aa: CASSYSGGPSDTQYF

v_call: TRBV3-1
clone_size: few
d_call: NA
j_call: TRBJ1-6
cdr3_nt: TGTGCCAGCAGCACGACCCCGGGCCCTGGGGTTTCACCCCTCCACTTT
cdr3_aa: CASSTTPGPGVSPLHF

v_call: TRBV3-1
clone_size: NA
d_call: NA
j_call: TRBJ1-1
cdr3_nt: TGTGCCAGCAGCCGGGGTCTGGGGGGGACTGAAGCTTTCTTT
cdr3_aa: CASSRGLGGTEAFF

v_call: TRBV28
clone_size: NA
d_call: NA
j_call: TRBJ2-1
cdr3_nt: TGTGCCAGCAGTTCCACAGGGCTGGGGTACAATGAGCAGTTCTTC
cdr3_aa: CASSSTGLGYNEQFF

v_call: TRBV7-8
clone_size: NA
d_call: NA
j_call: TRBJ2-2
cdr3_nt: TGTGCCAGCAGCTCAGCGGAAGCATGGAGGGCGAACACCGGGGAGCTGTTTTTT
cdr3_aa: CASSSAEAWRANTGELFF

v_call: TRBV7-2
clone_size: few
d_call: NA
j_call: TRBJ2-7
cdr3_nt: TGTGCCAGCAGCTCCGGACTGGGTTACTACGAGCAGTACTTC
cdr3_aa: CASSSGLGYYEQYF

v_call: TRBV6-1
clone_size: NA
d_call: TRBD1
j_call: TRBJ2-3
cdr3_nt: TGTGCCAGCCCCGGGACGCAGGGGGCACGAGATACGCAGTATTTT
cdr3_aa: CASPGTQGARDTQYF

v_call: TRBV7-9
clone_size: NA
d_call: TRBD1
j_call: TRBJ2-7
cdr3_nt: TGTGCCAGCAGCTCTCACCGGGACAGGAATTTGTACGAGCAGTACTTC
cdr3_aa: CASSSHRDRNLYEQYF

v_call: TRBV29-1
clone_size: NA
d_call: TRBD1
j_call: TRBJ2-6
cdr3_nt: TGCAGCGTAGCAACGGACAGGGGGCTTCTTGGGGCCAACGTCCTGACTTTC
cdr3_aa: CSVATDRGLLGANVLTF

v_call: TRBV20-1
clone_size: once
d_call: TRBD1
j_call: TRBJ2-3
cdr3_nt: TGCAGTGCTAGAGATCAGGGACAGGGAGGTCAGCCCCAGTATTTT
cdr3_aa: CSARDQGQGGQPQYF

v_call: TRBV24-1
clone_size: few
d_call: NA
j_call: TRBJ2-5
cdr3_nt: TGTGCCACCAGTGCGAGTTGGGAAGAGACCCAGTACTTC
cdr3_aa: CATSASWEETQYF

v_call: TRBV12-3/TRBV12-4
clone_size: many
d_call: NA
j_call: TRBJ2-7
cdr3_nt: TGTGCCAGCAGCGAGACTAGCTACGAGCAGTACTTC
cdr3_aa: CASSETSYEQYF

v_call: TRBV12-3/TRBV12-4
clone_size: NA
d_call: NA
j_call: TRBJ2-2
cdr3_nt: TGTGCCAGCAGTCCCGAAGGTATCTACCTTAACACCGGGGAGCTGTTTTTT
cdr3_aa: CASSPEGIYLNTGELFF

v_call: TRBV28
clone_size: NA
d_call: NA
j_call: TRBJ1-6
cdr3_nt: TGTGCCAGCAGTTTACGGGGACCACCCCTCCACTTT
cdr3_aa: CASSLRGPPLHF

v_call: TRBV12-3/TRBV12-4
clone_size: few
d_call: NA
j_call: TRBJ1-2
cdr3_nt: TGTGCCAGCACCCTGTCGGGAACCAACTATGGCTACACCTTC
cdr3_aa: CASTLSGTNYGYTF

v_call: TRBV27
clone_size: NA
d_call: NA
j_call: TRBJ1-2
cdr3_nt: TGTGCCAGCAGTAATCAGGGGACCTATGGCTACACCTTC
cdr3_aa: CASSNQGTYGYTF

v_call: TRBV20-1
clone_size: many
d_call: NA
j_call: TRBJ1-3
cdr3_nt: TGCAGTGCTTCATCGGAATCTGGAAACACCATATATTTT
cdr3_aa: CSASSESGNTIYF

v_call: TRBV4-3
clone_size: NA
d_call: NA
j_call: TRBJ2-1
cdr3_nt: TGCGCCAGCAGCCAAGACAGGCTCTACAATGAGCAGTTCTTC
cdr3_aa: CASSQDRLYNEQFF

v_call: TRBV12-3/TRBV12-4
clone_size: many
d_call: NA
j_call: TRBJ2-1
cdr3_nt: TGTGCCAAAGTCCCGAATGAGCAGTTCTTC
cdr3_aa: CAKVPNEQFF

v_call: TRBV11-2
clone_size: NA
d_call: TRBD2
j_call: TRBJ2-7
cdr3_nt: TGTGCCAGCAGCCCCGTTCCTAGCGGATGGGACGAGCAGTACTTC
cdr3_aa: CASSPVPSGWDEQYF

v_call: TRBV4-3
clone_size: few
d_call: NA
j_call: TRBJ1-1
cdr3_nt: TGCGCCAGCAGCTATGGGCGATTTGGGGACACTGAAGCTTTCTTT
cdr3_aa: CASSYGRFGDTEAFF

v_call: TRBV4-1
clone_size: NA
d_call: NA
j_call: TRBJ2-2
cdr3_nt: TGCGCCAGCAGCCAGAATCCGCCGAACACCGGGGAGCTGTTTTTT
cdr3_aa: CASSQNPPNTGELFF

v_call: TRBV5-1
clone_size: NA
d_call: TRBD1
j_call: TRBJ1-3
cdr3_nt: TGCGCCAGCAGCAACGGACAGGGGGCTAGCTCTGGAAACACCATATATTTT
cdr3_aa: CASSNGQGASSGNTIYF

v_call: TRBV4-1
clone_size: NA
d_call: NA
j_call: TRBJ2-1
cdr3_nt: TGCGCCAGCAGCCAAGATCGAATCGTGGGGCGGGGGCCCAAAAAAGGATACAATGAGCAGTTCTTC
cdr3_aa: CASSQDRIVGRGPKKGYNEQFF

v_call: TRBV5-6
clone_size: NA
d_call: NA
j_call: TRBJ2-7
cdr3_nt: TGTGCCAGCAGCTTGCTCCGGGGAGGGGGCGCGGACGAGCAGTACTTC
cdr3_aa: CASSLLRGGGADEQYF

v_call: TRBV4-3
clone_size: few
d_call: NA
j_call: TRBJ2-7
cdr3_nt: TGCGCCAGCAGCCAAGTCGTGGGTTCCTACGAGCAGTACTTC
cdr3_aa: CASSQVVGSYEQYF

v_call: TRBV6-2/TRBV6-3
clone_size: few
d_call: TRBD2
j_call: TRBJ2-7
cdr3_nt: TGTGCCACACGGGACTACCTCACCGAGCAGTACTTC
cdr3_aa: CATRDYLTEQYF

v_call: TRBV6-5
clone_size: few
d_call: TRBD2
j_call: TRBJ2-2
cdr3_nt: TGTGCCAGCAGTTACCAGACTAGCGGGGGGGTTCGGGAGCTGTTTTTT
cdr3_aa: CASSYQTSGGVRELFF

v_call: TRBV20-1
clone_size: NA
d_call: TRBD2
j_call: TRBJ2-1
cdr3_nt: TGCAGTGCTTACAAGGGACTAGCGGTAGGTGAGCAGTTCTTC
cdr3_aa: CSAYKGLAVGEQFF

v_call: TRBV11-1
clone_size: few
d_call: TRBD2
j_call: TRBJ2-3
cdr3_nt: TGTGCCAGCAGCTTAAGAGGGAACCGGGAGGGCTTCACAGATACGCAGTATTTT
cdr3_aa: CASSLRGNREGFTDTQYF

v_call: TRBV6-2/TRBV6-3
clone_size: few
d_call: TRBD1
j_call: TRBJ2-7
cdr3_nt: TGTGCCAGCAGTTACTCGATTCGGGACAGGGGGCTCGACGAGCAGTACTTC
cdr3_aa: CASSYSIRDRGLDEQYF

v_call: TRBV20-1
clone_size: few
d_call: NA
j_call: TRBJ2-3
cdr3_nt: TGCAGTGCTAGAGATCCAGGGGTCAGCGGCACAGATACGCAGTATTTT
cdr3_aa: CSARDPGVSGTDTQYF

v_call: TRBV12-3/TRBV12-4
clone_size: many
d_call: NA
j_call: TRBJ2-3
cdr3_nt: TGTGCCAGCAGTTTCCAGCCCACTTCAGATACGCAGTATTTT
cdr3_aa: CASSFQPTSDTQYF

v_call: TRBV7-3
clone_size: NA
d_call: NA
j_call: TRBJ2-7
cdr3_nt: TGTGCCAGCAGCTTAATGGCTGGGAAAGAGCAGTACTTC
cdr3_aa: CASSLMAGKEQYF

v_call: TRBV20-1
clone_size: few
d_call: TRBD2
j_call: TRBJ2-5
cdr3_nt: TGCAGTGCTAGAAGGGGGACTAGCGGCTCGGGAAAGACCCAGTACTTC
cdr3_aa: CSARRGTSGSGKTQYF

v_call: TRBV5-1
clone_size: few
d_call: TRBD1
j_call: TRBJ2-5
cdr3_nt: TGCGCCAGCAGCCTTCCACAGGGGGAGACCCAGTACTTC
cdr3_aa: CASSLPQGETQYF

v_call: TRBV5-1
clone_size: NA
d_call: NA
j_call: TRBJ1-1
cdr3_nt: TGCGCCAGCAGCTTGGATGGGGGTATGAACACTGAAGCTTTCTTT
cdr3_aa: CASSLDGGMNTEAFF

v_call: TRBV5-6
clone_size: NA
d_call: TRBD1
j_call: TRBJ2-6
cdr3_nt: TGTGCCAGCAGCTTGGCACAGGGGGGAGGTGGGGCCAACGTCCTGACTTTC
cdr3_aa: CASSLAQGGGGANVLTF

v_call: TRBV3-1
clone_size: NA
d_call: NA
j_call: TRBJ2-3
cdr3_nt: TGTGCCAGCAGCCAAGATTACGCCACAGATACGCAGTATTTT
cdr3_aa: CASSQDYATDTQYF

v_call: TRBV19
clone_size: NA
d_call: NA
j_call: TRBJ2-1
cdr3_nt: TGTGCCAGTAGTATAAGGTTCATTCGTAATGAGCAGTTCTTC
cdr3_aa: CASSIRFIRNEQFF

v_call: TRBV6-5
clone_size: once
d_call: NA
j_call: TRBJ2-1
cdr3_nt: TGTGCCAGCAGTTACGGCTGGGGAGGCTACAATGAGCAGTTCTTC
cdr3_aa: CASSYGWGGYNEQFF

v_call: TRBV12-3/TRBV12-4
clone_size: NA
d_call: TRBD2
j_call: TRBJ2-1
cdr3_nt: TGTGCCAGCAGAACTACCGGACTAGCGGGGAGGGATGAGCAGTTCTTC
cdr3_aa: CASRTTGLAGRDEQFF

v_call: TRBV6-5
clone_size: NA
d_call: TRBD2
j_call: TRBJ2-7
cdr3_nt: TGTGCCAGCAGTTACTCCCTAGCGGGACACTCCTACGAGCAGTACTTC
cdr3_aa: CASSYSLAGHSYEQYF

v_call: TRBV2
clone_size: few
d_call: NA
j_call: TRBJ2-7
cdr3_nt: TGTGCCAGCAGTGAATGGCCGGGGGCGCGCGAGCAGTACTTC
cdr3_aa: CASSEWPGAREQYF

v_call: TRBV6-1
clone_size: many
d_call: TRBD1
j_call: TRBJ1-3
cdr3_nt: TGTGCCAGCAGCTGGGACAGCTCTGGAAACACCATATATTTT
cdr3_aa: CASSWDSSGNTIYF

v_call: TRBV3-1
clone_size: few
d_call: TRBD1
j_call: TRBJ2-1
cdr3_nt: TGTGCCAGCAGCTCCGGGACAGGGGATTACAATGAGCAGTTCTTC
cdr3_aa: CASSSGTGDYNEQFF

v_call: TRBV20-1
clone_size: few
d_call: NA
j_call: TRBJ1-2
cdr3_nt: TGCAGTGCTAGCTCCGGGCTAGAAGGGAGCTACACCTTC
cdr3_aa: CSASSGLEGSYTF

v_call: TRBV4-2
clone_size: few
d_call: NA
j_call: TRBJ2-2
cdr3_nt: TGTGCCAGCAGCCAAATGGGAGGAGAGAACACCGGGGAGCTGTTTTTT
cdr3_aa: CASSQMGGENTGELFF

v_call: TRBV4-1
clone_size: NA
d_call: TRBD1
j_call: TRBJ1-6
cdr3_nt: TGCGCCAGCAGCCATGGGACAGGGCTTTCACCCCTCCACTTT
cdr3_aa: CASSHGTGLSPLHF